These 10 T cell receptor beta chains originate from one sample sequenced in a study of response to subunit inactivated influenza vaccine. TCRdb re-called the RT-PCR reads through MiXCR, storing one row per CDR3 protein. The table includes 590,000 or so distinct CDR3 sequences, around 15% detected once. Source: PBMCs from blood, taken less than 15 days before vaccination. These receptors were collected from a man between 50 and 59 years old who received an inactivated influenza vaccine.

Ten or more counts support this clonotype. V is TRBV6-1 and J is TRBJ1-2; perhaps TRBD1 as D (5 bases). Germline V gene data show CDR1 as MNHNS and CDR2 as SASEGT. V lost 7 bases and J 5 bases, leaving 17 bases between the germline ends. The CDR3 spans 14 residues. The CDR3 nucleotides read TGTGCCAGCACTGACAGTGGGCCCTGGTATGGCTACACCTTC. Protein: CASTDSGPWYGYTF.

This clonotype appeared a few times. The V call is TRBV29-1, the J call TRBJ2-7; D assignment may be TRBD1 or TRBD2 (5 bases each). Trimming shortened V by 6 bases and J by 3 bases, and 24 bases separated the two germline ends. Germline V gene data show CDR1 as SQVTM and CDR2 as ANQGSEA. The CDR3 totals 16 residues. CDR3 DNA sequence: TGCAGCGTCGAATGGATCCCCGGGACCGAATTCTACGAGCAGTACTTC. Translated, it gives CSVEWIPGTEFYEQYF.

This clonotype has at least ten counts. The CDR3 DNA sequence: TGTGCCACCAGGGGACAGGGCACAGATACGCAGTATTTT. Amino acid sequence: CATRGQGTDTQYF. The rearrangement joins TRBV15 to TRBJ2-3, with 8 bases identical to TRBD1. This CDR3 is 13 amino acids long. Germline assignment: CDR1 LNHNV and CDR2 YYDKDF (reference sequence). V lost 6 bases, J lost 1 base, and 0 bases stayed unmatched.

The rearrangement uses TRBV19 and TRBJ2-1; the D gene could be TRBD1 or TRBD2 (5 bases each). The V end was cut by 6 bases, the J end by 0 bases, with 12 bases between. CDR3 length equals 15 residues. From germline, CDR1 is LNHDA and CDR2 SQIVND (reference sequence). Written as DNA, the CDR3 is TGTGCCAGTAGCCCTCTAGGGACCTCCTACAATGAGCAGTTCTTC. Translated: CASSPLGTSYNEQFF.

This sequence joins TRBV2 and TRBJ2-3, with TRBD1 matching 8 bases. Unmatched junction bases numbered 2, after V lost 4 bases and J lost 2 bases. This CDR3 has 14 amino acids. The germline V gene has CDR1 SNHLY and CDR2 FYNNEI. The CDR3, as DNA: TGTGCCAGCAGTGTGGACAGGGCCACAGATACGCAGTATTTT. Residues: CASSVDRATDTQYF.

The rearrangement uses TRBV7-2 and TRBJ2-3; TRBD2 matches at 14 bases. The V segment lost 0 bases and the J segment 10 bases; nucleotides outside the gene matches: 9. Germline-derived CDR1 and CDR2 are SGHTA and FQGNSA. CDR3 length: 17 residues. The CDR3 spells CASSLARTSGRSFAQYF. The DNA of the CDR3 is TGTGCCAGCAGCTTAGCCCGGACTAGCGGGAGGTCCTTTGCGCAGTATTTT.

The chain is built from TRBV7-2 and TRBJ2-5, with 8 bases aligning to TRBD1. Germline values: CDR1 SGHTA, CDR2 FQGNSA. The CDR3 is 14 residues long. V dropped 5 bases and J dropped 2; count of bases not matched to a gene: 4. The CDR3 spells CASSKGQEQETQYF. Here the CDR3 DNA reads TGTGCCAGCAGCAAGGGACAGGAACAAGAGACCCAGTACTTC.

The chain couples TRBV7-8 to TRBJ2-7; TRBD2 might be the D (5 bases). The V end was cut by 1 base, the J end by 3 bases, with 10 bases between. CDR1 and CDR2 (germline): SGHVS, FQNEAQ. This CDR3 has 14 residues. Written as DNA, the CDR3 is TGTGCCAGCAGCTTAGTCGGGGAAAGCTACGAGCAGTACTTC. Its protein product is CASSLVGESYEQYF.

This clonotype came up a few times. The chain couples TRBV6-1 to TRBJ2-7; D gene uncertain. The CDR3 extends over 12 amino acids. Trimming took off 6 bases at V and 6 bases at J, with 12 bases between the two ends. CDR1 and CDR2 from the germline V gene are MNHNS and SASEGT. This CDR3 reads CASRPAWAEQYF. The CDR3 bases are TGTGCCAGCAGACCGGCCTGGGCCGAGCAGTACTTC.

This clonotype occurred a few times. The chain recombines TRBV12-3 or TRBV12-4 with TRBJ1-1; D not resolved. The germline V and J ends were trimmed by 7 bases and 1 base, with 10 bases remaining between them. This CDR3 has 13 amino acids. The CDR3 nucleotides are TGTGCCAGCAAAGAACAGCCGAACACTGAAGCTTTCTTT. Protein: CASKEQPNTEAFF.